Listed below are T cell receptor beta chains from one sample, sequenced in a study of a mutant IDH1 vaccine in newly diagnosed glioma. These TCRs' antigens remain unknown. Here immunoSEQ multiplex PCR was the method, and the copy in TCRdb shows in-frame clones only, minus some. The table lists around 69,000 clones, around 87% of them singletons, with 2% to 2.5% in the top ten. The specimen was PBMCs, collected from a glioma patient whose treatment included an IDH1 peptide vaccine. The receptors derive from a man aged 25-40 years with glioma. CDR3s include the opening cysteine and the closing phenylalanine or tryptophan. A D gene is named only where the DNA matches it firmly. Only part of the rows carry a size: once, few, many, or a class if the clone is expanded.

TRBV4-3	TRBD1	-	TRBJ2-7	TGCGCCAGCAGCCAACTCCGGGACAGACCCTACGAGCAGTACTTC	CASSQLRDRPYEQYF
TRBV10-3	TRBD2	-	TRBJ2-3	TGTGCCATCAGACTCCCATGGACTAGCGGAAGCACAGATACGCAGTATTTT	CAIRLPWTSGSTDTQYF
TRBV7-9	-	-	TRBJ2-3	TGTGCCAGCAGCTCTTCAGGGCGGGATACGCAGTATTTT	CASSSSGRDTQYF
TRBV2	-	-	TRBJ2-1	TGTGCCAGCAATGAGGAGTCTGCGAGCTCCTACAATGAGCAGTTCTTC	CASNEESASSYNEQFF
TRBV30	-	-	TRBJ1-2	TGTGCCTGGAGTGATACGGACTATGGCTACACCTTC	CAWSDTDYGYTF
TRBV7-8	TRBD1	-	TRBJ2-7	TGTGCCTGCCGGGACAGCTCCTACGAGCAGTACTTC	CACRDSSYEQYF
TRBV9	-	-	TRBJ1-3	TGTGCCAGCAGCGTAGCTTCCCAGGGTCTATGGGGAAACACCATATATTTT	CASSVASQGLWGNTIYF
TRBV18	-	-	TRBJ1-5	TGTGCCAGCTCACCCGGACTTATTAGCAATCAGCCCCAGCATTTT	CASSPGLISNQPQHF
TRBV28	-	-	TRBJ1-5	TGTGCCAGCAGTTTAATTAAGGGGCAGAGCAATCAGCCCCAGCATTTT	CASSLIKGQSNQPQHF
TRBV27	TRBD1	once	TRBJ1-1	TGTGCCAGCAGTTTACAGGGGGCTATGAACACTGAAGCTTTCTTT	CASSLQGAMNTEAFF
TRBV6-1	-	few	TRBJ1-1	TGTGCCAGCAGTGGGGGGGCTGACACTGAAGCTTTCTTT	CASSGGADTEAFF
TRBV6-5	TRBD2	-	TRBJ2-1	TGTGCCAGCAGTTTAGGGACTAGCGGGGAGCAGTTCTTC	CASSLGTSGEQFF
TRBV7-8	-	-	TRBJ2-3	TGTGCCAGCAGCTTTGCAGATACGCAGTATTTT	CASSFADTQYF
TRBV28	TRBD2	-	TRBJ2-4	TGTGCCAGCAGTTTAGCCCTCGAGCGGGGGAAAAACATTCAGTACTTC	CASSLALERGKNIQYF
TRBV19	-	-	TRBJ1-6	TGTGCCAGTAGTATAGAGGTCGACGGACATTCACCCCTCCACTTT	CASSIEVDGHSPLHF
TRBV27	TRBD1	-	TRBJ2-2	TGTGCCAGCAGTGACAGGGGCGGCACCGGGGAGCTGTTTTTT	CASSDRGGTGELFF
TRBV7-9	-	-	TRBJ2-3	TGTGCCAGCAGCTTAGATCCCTTTTTT	CASSLDPFF
TRBV19	TRBD1	-	TRBJ2-7	TGTGCCAGTAGTTTAGGGACAGGGAACTTCGAGCAGTACTTC	CASSLGTGNFEQYF
TRBV11-3	-	-	TRBJ2-1	TGTGCCAGCAGCTTGGGCAGGGGTTCCGATGAGCAGTTCTTC	CASSLGRGSDEQFF
TRBV29-1	-	-	TRBJ2-5	TGCAGCGTGGCCCGTCTTAGCCGGGAGACCCAGTACTTC	CSVARLSRETQYF
TRBV11-2	-	-	TRBJ1-1	TGTGCCAGCAGCTTGTATGACGCTGAAGCTTTCTTT	CASSLYDAEAFF
TRBV6-1	TRBD1	-	TRBJ2-7	TGTGCCAGCAGTGAATCTGTGACAGGGAGAGAGCAGTACTTC	CASSESVTGREQYF
TRBV18	-	-	TRBJ2-5	TGTGCCAGCTCACCCCGAGGTCGGGAGACCCAGTACTTC	CASSPRGRETQYF
TRBV6-6	TRBD1	-	TRBJ1-1	TGTGCCAGCAGTTACCTCAGGGGGCGCGATCAAGCTTTCTTT	CASSYLRGRDQAFF
TRBV27	-	-	TRBJ1-1	TGTGCCAGCAGTTTAGGGAAGAACACTGAAGCTTTCTTT	CASSLGKNTEAFF
TRBV4-1	-	-	TRBJ2-1	TGCGCCAGCAGCCAAGTACGAATCAATGAGCAGTTCTTC	CASSQVRINEQFF
TRBV4-1	-	-	TRBJ2-5	TGCGCCAGCAGCCAAGAGGTTGCAGGGGAATGGGAGACCCAGTACTTC	CASSQEVAGEWETQYF
TRBV7-2	-	-	TRBJ2-7	TGTGCCAGCAGCTATTCGGGAACAAAATCCTACGAGCAGTACTTC	CASSYSGTKSYEQYF
TRBV5-6	-	-	TRBJ2-3	TGTGCCAGCAGCCTTGGGACTGGCGGCACAGATACGCAGTATTTT	CASSLGTGGTDTQYF
TRBV14	-	-	TRBJ1-1	TGTGCCAGCAGCCCACGAGGGGCTCTGAACACTGAAGCTTTCTTT	CASSPRGALNTEAFF
TRBV5-4	-	-	TRBJ1-1	TGTGCCAGCAGCCCGATGATGGGATACAATCTTAACACTGAAGCTTTCTTT	CASSPMMGYNLNTEAFF
TRBV9	-	-	TRBJ1-4	TGTGCCAGCAGCGTAGCCGAGACCTCCGGGGGTGATGAAAAACTGTTTTTT	CASSVAETSGGDEKLFF
TRBV27	-	medium-sized	TRBJ1-5	TGTGCCAGCAGTCACCGGGACAGCAATCAGCCCCAGCATTTT	CASSHRDSNQPQHF
TRBV15	-	-	TRBJ2-7	TGTGCCACCAGCAACCTCTCCCTTAGCCCAGTATACGAGCAGTACTTC	CATSNLSLSPVYEQYF
TRBV13	-	once	TRBJ2-1	TGTGCCAGCAGCTCAGCGGGTATCCACACTGAGCAGTTCTTC	CASSSAGIHTEQFF
TRBV11-2	-	few	TRBJ1-2	TGTGCCAGCAGCTCGACCGGGGGATTTAACTATGGCTACACCTTC	CASSSTGGFNYGYTF
TRBV29-1	-	-	TRBJ1-2	TGCAGCGCACAGGGATCTAACTATGGCTACACCTTC	CSAQGSNYGYTF
TRBV2	-	-	TRBJ1-5	TGTGCCAGCAGTCCCCGGGGGGGGGAAGGCAATCAGCCCCAGCATTTT	CASSPRGGEGNQPQHF
TRBV6-5	-	-	TRBJ1-2	TGTGCCAGCAGTTACTCGACGGTTTCGGGTGGCTACACCTTC	CASSYSTVSGGYTF
TRBV2	TRBD1	few	TRBJ1-1	TGTGCCAGCAGTGGAGGACAGGGGCGGTCTGAAGCTTTCTTT	CASSGGQGRSEAFF
TRBV2	-	-	TRBJ2-7	TGTGCCAGCAGTGCTGGTCAGGGACGCGAGCAGTACTTC	CASSAGQGREQYF
TRBV25-1	-	-	TRBJ2-7	TGTGCCAGCAGTGAATTAGGGACCCAGGAGCAGTACTTC	CASSELGTQEQYF
TRBV7-7	TRBD2	-	TRBJ2-1	TGTGCCAGCAGTCCCCTAACTAGCGGGGGGGCGGGTGAGCAGTTCTTC	CASSPLTSGGAGEQFF
TRBV21-1	-	-	TRBJ1-6	TGTGCCAGCAGCATGGGGACAGGGGTTTTTAATTCACCCCTCCACTTT	CASSMGTGVFNSPLHF
TRBV11-3	-	-	TRBJ1-6	TGTGCCAGCAGCTTCGGCCGAAATTCACCCCTCCACTTT	CASSFGRNSPLHF
TRBV28	-	-	TRBJ1-2	TGTGCCAGCAGTGAAATCCAGGGACCCTATGGCTACACCTTC	CASSEIQGPYGYTF
TRBV10-1	-	-	TRBJ2-5	TGCGCCAGCAGTGAACGGGAGTGGGAGACCCAGTACTTC	CASSEREWETQYF
TRBV5-1	-	once	TRBJ1-2	TGCGCCAGCAGCTCTCTCACCCACAGGGTTGGGACTTCGGACGGCTACACCTTC	CASSSLTHRVGTSDGYTF
TRBV5-5	TRBD1	-	TRBJ2-3	TGTGCCAGCAGCCGCGGACAGGGCGCAGATACGCAGTATTTT	CASSRGQGADTQYF
TRBV11-2	-	-	TRBJ1-4	TGTGCCAGCAGCCAGGGGACGTTAGAAAAACTGTTTTTT	CASSQGTLEKLFF
TRBV27	TRBD2	-	TRBJ2-3	TGTGCCAGCAGTTCCCCTAGACTAGCGGGGGCTAGCACAGATACGCAGTATTTT	CASSSPRLAGASTDTQYF
TRBV4-1	TRBD2	-	TRBJ2-7	TGCGCCAGCAGCCAAGTTCGCGGGAGGGCCCCCGACGAGCAGTACTTC	CASSQVRGRAPDEQYF
TRBV6-1	TRBD2	-	TRBJ2-7	TGTGCCAGCAAAACTAGCGGGCAGACTTACGAGCAGTACTTC	CASKTSGQTYEQYF
TRBV7-6	TRBD1	-	TRBJ2-7	TGTGCCAGCAGCTTAGCTATTGGACAGGGGAGTGAAATTGTGGACGAGCAGTACTTC	CASSLAIGQGSEIVDEQYF
TRBV9	TRBD1	-	TRBJ2-7	TGTGCCAGCAGCGTAGGGGGGACAGGAGTTTACGAGCAGTACTTC	CASSVGGTGVYEQYF
TRBV5-4	-	-	TRBJ2-1	TGTGCCAGCAGCTTGAAGGACCCGGGGGATGAGCAGTTCTTC	CASSLKDPGDEQFF
TRBV2	TRBD2	-	TRBJ2-7	TGTGCCAGCAGTGCGGGTCTAGCGGGAGGCTACGAGCAGTACTTC	CASSAGLAGGYEQYF
TRBV29-1	TRBD2	-	TRBJ2-1	TGCAGCGTTGAGGGACTAGCGGGGGACTCCTACAATGAGCAGTTCTTC	CSVEGLAGDSYNEQFF
TRBV7-9	TRBD2	-	TRBJ2-3	TGTGCCAGCAGCTCCTCTAGCGGGAGCACAGATACGCAGTATTTT	CASSSSSGSTDTQYF
TRBV7-9	-	-	TRBJ1-2	TGTGCCAGCAGCCCGGGACAAGCCACTAACTATGGCTACACCTTC	CASSPGQATNYGYTF